This T cell receptor (beta chain) was captured by sequencing in a study of blood T cell repertoires in COVID-19. Study information: Whether acute or convalescent, the COVID-19 samples came from the United States, Italy and Spain. The cDNA or gDNA used as material had been derived from T cells, B-cell-depleted T cells, or PBMCs.

The V segment lost 4 bases and the J segment 10 bases; nucleotides outside the gene matches: 10. The germline V gene encodes CDR1 SGHNT and CDR2 YENEEA. This CDR3 contains 15 residues. Authors' data handling: Reference gene primer amplification in the assay estimated nucleated cell counts. Method: immunoSEQ multiplex PCR; TCRdb's copy keeps in-frame clones and lacks some. V, J and clone size are taken as reported in that table, and D and trimming were inferred from the DNA itself. The sample lists about 220,000 clones, about four fifths occurring once. The sample was peripheral blood. The sequence was obtained from a woman between 35 and 50 years old with active or convalescent COVID-19. This chain connects TRBV11-3 to TRBJ2-1; 10 bases match TRBD2. This CDR3 reads CASSYPSSGGLEQFF. The CDR3 bases are TGTGCCAGCAGCTACCCCTCTAGCGGGGGACTAGAGCAGTTCTTC.